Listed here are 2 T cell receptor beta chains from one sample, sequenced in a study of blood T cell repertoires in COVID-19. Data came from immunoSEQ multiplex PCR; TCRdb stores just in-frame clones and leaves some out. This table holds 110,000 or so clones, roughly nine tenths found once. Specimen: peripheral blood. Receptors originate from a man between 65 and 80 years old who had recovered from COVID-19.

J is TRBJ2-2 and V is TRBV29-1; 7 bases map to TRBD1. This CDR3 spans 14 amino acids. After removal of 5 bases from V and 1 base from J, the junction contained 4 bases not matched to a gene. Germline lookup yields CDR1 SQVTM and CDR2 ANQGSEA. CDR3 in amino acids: CSVNRDRNTGELFF. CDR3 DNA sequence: TGCAGCGTTAATAGGGACAGGAACACCGGGGAGCTGTTTTTT.

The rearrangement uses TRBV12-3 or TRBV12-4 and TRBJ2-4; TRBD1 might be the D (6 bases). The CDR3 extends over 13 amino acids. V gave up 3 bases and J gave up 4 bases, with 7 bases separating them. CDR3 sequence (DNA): TGTGCCAGCAGTTTTAGGGGGAAAAACATTCAGTACTTC. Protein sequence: CASSFRGKNIQYF.